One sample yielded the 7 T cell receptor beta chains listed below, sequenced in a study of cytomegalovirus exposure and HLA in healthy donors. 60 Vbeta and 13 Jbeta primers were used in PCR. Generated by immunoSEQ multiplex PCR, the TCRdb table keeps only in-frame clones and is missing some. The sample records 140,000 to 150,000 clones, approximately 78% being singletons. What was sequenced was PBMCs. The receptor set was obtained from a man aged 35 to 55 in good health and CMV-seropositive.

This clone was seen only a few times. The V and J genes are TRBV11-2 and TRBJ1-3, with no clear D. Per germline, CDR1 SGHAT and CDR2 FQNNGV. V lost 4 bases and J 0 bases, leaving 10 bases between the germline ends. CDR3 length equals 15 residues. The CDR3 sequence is CASSSYTVSGNTIYF. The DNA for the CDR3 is TGTGCCAGCAGCTCTTACACCGTCTCTGGAAACACCATATATTTT.

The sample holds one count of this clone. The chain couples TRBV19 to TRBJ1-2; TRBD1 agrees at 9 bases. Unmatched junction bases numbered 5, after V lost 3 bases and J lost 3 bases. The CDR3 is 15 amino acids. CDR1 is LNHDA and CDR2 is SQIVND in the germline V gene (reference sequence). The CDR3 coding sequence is TGTGCCAGTAGTATCGCACAGGGGGCGGACTATGGCTACACCTTC. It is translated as CASSIAQGADYGYTF.

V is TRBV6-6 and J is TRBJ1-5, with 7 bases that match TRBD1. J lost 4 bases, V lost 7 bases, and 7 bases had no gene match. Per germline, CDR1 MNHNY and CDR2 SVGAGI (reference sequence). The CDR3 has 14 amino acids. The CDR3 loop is CASNAQGINQPQHF. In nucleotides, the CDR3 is TGTGCCAGCAACGCACAGGGGATTAATCAGCCCCAGCATTTT.

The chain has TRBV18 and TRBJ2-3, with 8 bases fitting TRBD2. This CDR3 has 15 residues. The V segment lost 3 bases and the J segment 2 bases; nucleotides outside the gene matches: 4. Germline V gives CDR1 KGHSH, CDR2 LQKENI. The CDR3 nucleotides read TGTGCCAGCTCACCCCAAGCGGGAGCCACAGATACGCAGTATTTT. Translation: CASSPQAGATDTQYF.

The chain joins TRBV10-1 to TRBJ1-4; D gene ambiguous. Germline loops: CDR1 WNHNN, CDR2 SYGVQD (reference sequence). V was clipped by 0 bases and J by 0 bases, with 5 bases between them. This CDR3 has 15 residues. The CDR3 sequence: CASSESSATNEKLFF. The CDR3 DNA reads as TGCGCCAGCAGTGAGTCGTCTGCAACTAATGAAAAACTGTTTTTT.

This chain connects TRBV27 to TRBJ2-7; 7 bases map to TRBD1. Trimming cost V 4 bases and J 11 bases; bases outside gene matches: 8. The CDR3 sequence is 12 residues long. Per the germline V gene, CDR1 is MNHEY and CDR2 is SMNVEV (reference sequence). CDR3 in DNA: TGTGCCAGCAGTTCCAGACAGGGCAGGGAGTACTTC. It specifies CASSSRQGREYF.

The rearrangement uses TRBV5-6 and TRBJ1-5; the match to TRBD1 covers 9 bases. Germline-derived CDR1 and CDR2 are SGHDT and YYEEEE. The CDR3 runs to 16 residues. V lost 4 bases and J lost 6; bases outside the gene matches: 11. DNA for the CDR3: TGTGCCAGCAGCAGCCAAGGGACAGGGCAAGCTCAGCCCCAGCATTTT. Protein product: CASSSQGTGQAQPQHF.